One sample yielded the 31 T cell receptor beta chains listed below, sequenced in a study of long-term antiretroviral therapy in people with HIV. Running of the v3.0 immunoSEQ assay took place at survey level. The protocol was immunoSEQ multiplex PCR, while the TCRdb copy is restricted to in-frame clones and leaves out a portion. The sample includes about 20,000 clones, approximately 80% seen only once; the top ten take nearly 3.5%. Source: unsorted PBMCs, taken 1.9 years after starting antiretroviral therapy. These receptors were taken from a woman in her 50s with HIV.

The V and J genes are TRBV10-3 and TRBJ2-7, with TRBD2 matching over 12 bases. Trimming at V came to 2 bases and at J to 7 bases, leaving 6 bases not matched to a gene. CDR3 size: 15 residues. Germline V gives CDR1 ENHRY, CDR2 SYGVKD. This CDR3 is CAISEPTSGGGEQYF. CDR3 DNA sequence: TGTGCCATCAGTGAGCCGACTAGCGGGGGAGGTGAGCAGTACTTC.

CDR3 in amino acids: CASSQERGLGANVLTF. The DNA of the CDR3 is TGCGCCAGCAGCCAAGAGAGGGGGCTTGGGGCCAACGTCCTGACTTTC. The gene calls are TRBV4-3 and TRBJ2-6; 7 bases line up with TRBD1. Germline V CDR1 and CDR2: LGHNA, YSLEER. The CDR3 length is 16 residues. V lost 0 bases to trimming and J lost 3 bases; unmatched junction nucleotides: 2.

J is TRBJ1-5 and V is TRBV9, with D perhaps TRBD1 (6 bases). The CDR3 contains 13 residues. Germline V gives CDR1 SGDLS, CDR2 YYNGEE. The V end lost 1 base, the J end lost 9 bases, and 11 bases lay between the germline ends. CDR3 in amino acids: CASSVYEQGPQHF. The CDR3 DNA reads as TGTGCCAGCAGCGTATACGAACAGGGGCCCCAGCATTTT.

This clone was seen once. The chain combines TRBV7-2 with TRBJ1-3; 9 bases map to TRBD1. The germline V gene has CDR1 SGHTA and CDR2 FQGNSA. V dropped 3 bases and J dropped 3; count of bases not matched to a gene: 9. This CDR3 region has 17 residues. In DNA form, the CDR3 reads TGTGCCAGCAGCTTTTCATGGACAGGGGAGTGTGGAAACACCATATATTTT. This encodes CASSFSWTGECGNTIYF.

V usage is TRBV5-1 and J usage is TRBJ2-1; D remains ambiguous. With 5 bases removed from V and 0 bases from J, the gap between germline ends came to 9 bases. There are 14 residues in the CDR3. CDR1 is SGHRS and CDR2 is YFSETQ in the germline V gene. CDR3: CASSESFSYNEQFF. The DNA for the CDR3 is TGCGCCAGCAGTGAATCCTTCTCCTACAATGAGCAGTTCTTC.

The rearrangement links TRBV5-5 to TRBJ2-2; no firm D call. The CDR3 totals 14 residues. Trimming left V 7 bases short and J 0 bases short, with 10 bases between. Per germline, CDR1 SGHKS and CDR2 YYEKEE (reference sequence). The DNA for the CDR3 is TGTGCCAGCTCACAGCCCGCGAACACCGGGGAGCTGTTTTTT. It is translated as CASSQPANTGELFF.

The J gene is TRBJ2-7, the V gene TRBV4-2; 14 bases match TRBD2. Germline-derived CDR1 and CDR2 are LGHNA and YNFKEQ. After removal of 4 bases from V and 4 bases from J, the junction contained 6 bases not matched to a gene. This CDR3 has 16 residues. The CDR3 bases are TGTGCCAGCAGCCCCGGACTAGCGGGGGGTAGTTACGAGCAGTACTTC. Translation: CASSPGLAGGSYEQYF.

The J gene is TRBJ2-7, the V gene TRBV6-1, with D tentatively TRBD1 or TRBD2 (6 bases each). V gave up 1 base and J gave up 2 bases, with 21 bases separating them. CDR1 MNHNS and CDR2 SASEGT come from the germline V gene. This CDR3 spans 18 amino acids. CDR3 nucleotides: TGTGCCAGCAGTGAAGGGGAGGTAGGGGGGCTTCTACCCTACGAGCAGTACTTC. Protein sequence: CASSEGEVGGLLPYEQYF.

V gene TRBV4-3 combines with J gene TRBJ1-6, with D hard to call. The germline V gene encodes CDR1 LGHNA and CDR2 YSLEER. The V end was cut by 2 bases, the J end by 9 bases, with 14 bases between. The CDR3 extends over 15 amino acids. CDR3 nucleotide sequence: TGCGCCAGCAGCCAATTCGCCGGCGCGCGTTCACCCCTCCACTTT. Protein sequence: CASSQFAGARSPLHF.

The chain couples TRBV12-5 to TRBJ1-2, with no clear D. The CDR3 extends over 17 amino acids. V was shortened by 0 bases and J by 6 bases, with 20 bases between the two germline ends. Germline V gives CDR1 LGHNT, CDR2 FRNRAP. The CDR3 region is CASGLVTQRTVIDGYTF. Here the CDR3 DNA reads TGTGCTAGTGGTTTGGTGACCCAACGAACAGTTATAGATGGCTACACCTTC.

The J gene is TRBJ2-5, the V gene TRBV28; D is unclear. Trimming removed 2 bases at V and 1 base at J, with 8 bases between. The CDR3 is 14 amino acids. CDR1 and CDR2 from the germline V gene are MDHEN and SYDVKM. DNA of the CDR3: TGTGCCAGCAGTTTAGGCCCACCCCAAGAGACCCAGTACTTC. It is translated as CASSLGPPQETQYF.

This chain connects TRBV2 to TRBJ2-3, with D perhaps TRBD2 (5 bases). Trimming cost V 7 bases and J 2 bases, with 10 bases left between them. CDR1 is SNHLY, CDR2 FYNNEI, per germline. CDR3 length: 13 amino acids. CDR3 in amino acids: CASKASSTDTQYF. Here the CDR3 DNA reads TGTGCCAGCAAGGCTAGCTCCACAGATACGCAGTATTTT.

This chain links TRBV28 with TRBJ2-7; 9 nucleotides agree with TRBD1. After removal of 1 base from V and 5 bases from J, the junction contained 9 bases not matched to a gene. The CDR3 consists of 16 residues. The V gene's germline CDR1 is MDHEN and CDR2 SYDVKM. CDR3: CASSLSFMGQGNEQYF. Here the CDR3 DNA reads TGTGCCAGCAGTTTATCCTTCATGGGACAGGGAAACGAGCAGTACTTC.

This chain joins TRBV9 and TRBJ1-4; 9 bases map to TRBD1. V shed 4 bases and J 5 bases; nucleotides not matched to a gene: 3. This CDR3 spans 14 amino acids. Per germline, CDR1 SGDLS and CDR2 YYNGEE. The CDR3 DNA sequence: TGTGCCAGCAGCCCGGGACAGGGAAATGAAAAACTGTTTTTT. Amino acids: CASSPGQGNEKLFF.

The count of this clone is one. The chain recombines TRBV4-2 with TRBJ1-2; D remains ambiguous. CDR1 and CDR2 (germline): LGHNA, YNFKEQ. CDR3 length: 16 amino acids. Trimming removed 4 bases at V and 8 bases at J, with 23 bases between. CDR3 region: CASSPAKFAGARGYTF. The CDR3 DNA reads TGTGCCAGCAGCCCTGCCAAATTTGCCGGAGCTAGAGGCTACACCTTC.

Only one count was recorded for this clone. The CDR3, as DNA: TGCGCCAGCAGCCATCAGAGCAAGGGTAGCCAAAACTCCTACGAGCAGTACTTC. It is translated as CASSHQSKGSQNSYEQYF. This sequence joins TRBV4-3 and TRBJ2-7; no reliable D call. The germline CDR1 and CDR2 sequences are LGHNA and YSLEER. The CDR3 runs 18 residues. Trimming took off 3 bases at V and 0 bases at J, with 21 bases between the two ends.

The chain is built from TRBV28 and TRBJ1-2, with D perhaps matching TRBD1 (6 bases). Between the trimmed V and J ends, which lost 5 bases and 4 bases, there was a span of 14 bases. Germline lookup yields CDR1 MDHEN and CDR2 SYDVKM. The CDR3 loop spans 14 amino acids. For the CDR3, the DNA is TGTGCCAGCAGTAGGGGGGGGAGGGGCTATGGCTACACCTTC. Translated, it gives CASSRGGRGYGYTF.

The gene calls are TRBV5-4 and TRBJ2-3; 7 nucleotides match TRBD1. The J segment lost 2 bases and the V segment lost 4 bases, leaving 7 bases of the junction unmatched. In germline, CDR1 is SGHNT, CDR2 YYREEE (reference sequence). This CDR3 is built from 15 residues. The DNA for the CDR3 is TGTGCCAGCAGCCTTGGGACAGCCGCCACAGATACGCAGTATTTT. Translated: CASSLGTAATDTQYF.

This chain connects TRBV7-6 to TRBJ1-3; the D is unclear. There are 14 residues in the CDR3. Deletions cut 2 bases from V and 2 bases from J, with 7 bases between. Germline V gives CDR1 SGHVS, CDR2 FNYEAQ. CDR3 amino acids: CASSLWETGNTIYF. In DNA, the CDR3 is TGTGCCAGCAGCTTATGGGAAACTGGAAACACCATATATTTT.

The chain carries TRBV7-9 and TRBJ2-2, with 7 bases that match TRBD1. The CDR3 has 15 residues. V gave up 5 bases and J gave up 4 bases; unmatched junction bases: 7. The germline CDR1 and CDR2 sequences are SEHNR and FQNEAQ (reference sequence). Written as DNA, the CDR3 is TGTGCCAGCAGCCCAGGGGGAAAAGCCACCGGGGAGCTGTTTTTT. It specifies CASSPGGKATGELFF.

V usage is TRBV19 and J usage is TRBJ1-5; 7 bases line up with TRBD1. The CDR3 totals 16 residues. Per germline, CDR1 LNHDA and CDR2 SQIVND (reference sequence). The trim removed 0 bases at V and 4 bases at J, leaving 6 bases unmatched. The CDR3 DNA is TGTGCCAGTAGTATAGACCCCGGGACAGTGAATCAGCCCCAGCATTTT. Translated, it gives CASSIDPGTVNQPQHF.

The CDR3 reads CASSLGGSRIRDEQYF. The CDR3 DNA is TGTGCCAGCAGCTTAGGAGGATCGCGGATCCGCGACGAGCAGTACTTC. The chain carries TRBV7-9 and TRBJ2-5; D gene ambiguous. The tail of the sequence fits TRBJ2-7 better, so the J call may be wrong. Germline CDR1 SEHNR, CDR2 FQNEAQ (reference sequence). The CDR3 covers 16 residues.

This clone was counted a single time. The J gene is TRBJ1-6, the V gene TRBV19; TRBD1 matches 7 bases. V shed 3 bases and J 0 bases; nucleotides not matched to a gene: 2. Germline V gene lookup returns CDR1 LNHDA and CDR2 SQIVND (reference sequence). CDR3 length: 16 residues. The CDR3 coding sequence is TGTGCCAGTAGTATGCGGACAGGCTCCTATAATTCACCCCTCCACTTT. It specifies CASSMRTGSYNSPLHF.

CDR3 bases: TGTGCCAGCAGCTTGGTGGACTACAACCTAAATGAGCAGTTCTTC. It yields the protein CASSLVDYNLNEQFF. The chain employs TRBV5-4 and TRBJ2-1; tentatively, D is TRBD2 (6 bases). The germline CDR1 and CDR2 sequences are SGHNT and YYREEE (reference sequence). CDR3 length equals 15 residues. The V gene lost 0 bases and the J gene lost 7 bases, with 14 bases spanning the gap.

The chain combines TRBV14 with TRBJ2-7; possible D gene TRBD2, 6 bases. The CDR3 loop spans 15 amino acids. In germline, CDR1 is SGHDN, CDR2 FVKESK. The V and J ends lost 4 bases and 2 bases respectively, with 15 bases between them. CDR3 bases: TGTGCCAGCAGCCCCTGGTCCGGGGGAACCTACGAGCAGTACTTC. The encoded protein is CASSPWSGGTYEQYF.

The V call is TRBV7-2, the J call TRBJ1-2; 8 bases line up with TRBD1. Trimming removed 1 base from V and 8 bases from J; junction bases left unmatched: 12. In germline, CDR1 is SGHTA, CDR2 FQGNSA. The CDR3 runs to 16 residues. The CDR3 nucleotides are TGTGCCAGCAGCTTAGTTTTTTCACAGGGGGAAGGCGGCTACACCTTC. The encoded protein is CASSLVFSQGEGGYTF.

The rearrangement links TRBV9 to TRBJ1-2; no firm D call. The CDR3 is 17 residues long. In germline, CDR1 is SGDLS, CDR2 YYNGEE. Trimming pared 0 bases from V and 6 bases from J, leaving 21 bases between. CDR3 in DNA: TGTGCCAGCAGCGTAGGGGCCAACAGCGTTAGACCAAATGGCTACACCTTC. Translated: CASSVGANSVRPNGYTF.

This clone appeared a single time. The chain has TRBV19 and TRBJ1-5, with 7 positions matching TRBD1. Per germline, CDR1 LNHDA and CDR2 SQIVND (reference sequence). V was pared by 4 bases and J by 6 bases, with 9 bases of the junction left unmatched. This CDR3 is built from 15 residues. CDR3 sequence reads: CASSTTGVIGQPQHF. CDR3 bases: TGTGCCAGTAGTACCACAGGGGTTATTGGTCAGCCCCAGCATTTT.

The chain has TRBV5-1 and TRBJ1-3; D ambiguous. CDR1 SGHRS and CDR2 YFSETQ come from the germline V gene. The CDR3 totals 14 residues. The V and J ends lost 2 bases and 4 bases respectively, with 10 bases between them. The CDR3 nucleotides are TGCGCCAGCAGCTTCGCAGGTTACGGAAACACCATATATTTT. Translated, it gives CASSFAGYGNTIYF.

CDR3 loop: CASSPYGRSNQPQHF. The DNA of the CDR3 is TGTGCCAGCAGCCCCTACGGTAGGTCCAATCAGCCCCAGCATTTT. J is TRBJ1-5 and V is TRBV9; D unresolved. Trimming took off 4 bases at V and 3 bases at J, with 14 bases between the two ends. The CDR3 is 15 residues long. The V gene's germline CDR1 is SGDLS and CDR2 YYNGEE.

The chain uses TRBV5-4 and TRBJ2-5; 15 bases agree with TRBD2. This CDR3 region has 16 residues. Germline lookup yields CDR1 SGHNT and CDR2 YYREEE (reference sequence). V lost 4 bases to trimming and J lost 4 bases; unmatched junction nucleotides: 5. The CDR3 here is CASSVGTSGGIETQYF. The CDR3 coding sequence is TGTGCCAGCAGCGTCGGGACTAGCGGGGGGATAGAGACCCAGTACTTC.